The clone carrying this T cell receptor (beta chain) was recorded at least ten times. The antigen is undetermined. This sample was taken from a study of T-cell reconstitution after alpha-beta-depleted transplantation in children. Broader study findings: After transplant, at about two months, alpha-beta T cells were reportedly derived from several hundred expanded graft clones.

The authors prepared the TCRbeta library with unique molecular identifiers. TCRdb ran MiXCR on the PCR reads and lists one entry per CDR3 protein. This sample yields over 150,000 distinct CDR3 sequences, of which 6.6% are seen a single time; 5.5% to 6.5% belongs to the top ten. The CDR3 has 15 residues. The junction had 9 bases not matched to a gene; V was cut back by 8 bases and J by 4 bases. Germline CDR1 MNHEY, CDR2 SVGEGT. This sequence joins TRBV6-2 or TRBV6-3 and TRBJ2-1; 9 nucleotides align to TRBD2. This sample comprised PBMCs, obtained before TCRalphabeta/CD19-depleted stem cell transplant. The clonotype originates from a boy aged 2 to 9 with acute lymphoblastic leukemia, due to receive a stem cell transplant. The CDR3 DNA is TGTGCCAGCCTGAGTCCCAGCGGGAGGTACAATGAGCAGTTCTTC. Amino acid sequence: CASLSPSGRYNEQFF.